This TCR beta chain was captured in a study of regulatory T cells in long-lasting Graves disease. General study findings and limits: Repertoires from persistent disease leaned toward TRBV28, TRBJ1-2 and TRBJ2-5. The number of shared public clonotypes was higher in persistent patients (roughly 3,000) than new patients (under 1,000).

Combining iRepertoire HTBI primers with Arm-PCR of CDR3 regions, the authors built TCR beta libraries. TCRdb re-called the multiplex PCR reads through MiXCR, storing one row per CDR3 protein. The data contain around 400,000 distinct CDR3 sequences, around 15% of them singletons. Trimming cost V 0 bases and J 7 bases; bases outside gene matches: 8. Germline V gene data show CDR1 as LGHNT and CDR2 as FRNRAP. This CDR3 region has 16 residues. Details on this clonotype: The antigen is not known.

Described time point: newly diagnosed GD, antithyroid drugs for less than 3 months. PBMCs were the source of the RNA used for TCR sequencing. American Thyroid Association guidelines served as the basis for diagnosing Graves' disease. One endocrinology department in Xi'an, China, was where patients came from. The chain employs TRBV12-5 and TRBJ2-2, with 7 nucleotides matching TRBD2. The sequencing used peripheral blood mononuclear cells (PBMCs), collected at new diagnosis, from a patient treated with antithyroid drugs. The clonotype comes from a female donor with Graves disease. CDR3 sequence reads: CASGLVQAGVDGELFF. CDR3 sequence (DNA): TGTGCTAGTGGTTTGGTACAGGCGGGAGTTGACGGGGAGCTGTTTTTT.